The rows below give T cell receptor beta chains drawn from one sample of a study of CD8+ T cells in alopecia areata. The table came from immunoSEQ multiplex PCR; TCRdb's copy has only in-frame clones and leaves some out. Among hundreds of thousands of clones listed, 60% were seen once. The material sequenced was CD4+ T cells sorted from blood, taken at week 52, from a patient treated with tofacitinib. These receptors were taken from a human donor with alopecia areata. Each CDR3 is given without its conserved first and last residue. The order of the fields is CDR3 protein, V gene, clone size. Clone sizes are given selectively: once, few, many, or a class where the clone is expanded.

CDR3 protein: ASSPDRGSKLF
V gene: TRBV4-3
clone size: once

CDR3 protein: ASSLEFGWGYT
V gene: TRBV7-9
clone size: NA

CDR3 protein: ASSGRTAYNEQF
V gene: TRBV5-1
clone size: NA

CDR3 protein: ASSIQGLTGELF
V gene: TRBV7-7
clone size: NA

CDR3 protein: ASSKGQGTTEAF
V gene: TRBV5-1
clone size: NA

CDR3 protein: ASSFGNFTGLPQY
V gene: TRBV11-3
clone size: few

CDR3 protein: ASRSWGQGANSPLH
V gene: TRBV5-6
clone size: NA

CDR3 protein: ASSLSGPKGLEQY
V gene: TRBV5-6
clone size: NA

CDR3 protein: ASSPKRGPY
V gene: TRBV18
clone size: NA

CDR3 protein: ASSLQLAGLSYEQY
V gene: TRBV5-4
clone size: NA

CDR3 protein: ASVFGGGRPTDTQY
V gene: TRBV2
clone size: NA

CDR3 protein: ASSSLRENIQY
V gene: TRBV4-1
clone size: few

CDR3 protein: AWSRDSAYEQY
V gene: TRBV30
clone size: NA

CDR3 protein: ASSEYLANTGELF
V gene: TRBV5-1
clone size: once

CDR3 protein: ASSTGTSGSDTQY
V gene: TRBV5-4
clone size: NA

CDR3 protein: AWSEGLEETQY
V gene: TRBV30
clone size: NA

CDR3 protein: ASSFGGTGAYEQY
V gene: TRBV5-4
clone size: NA

CDR3 protein: ASSRGLAGHEQY
V gene: TRBV5-1
clone size: NA

CDR3 protein: SVQRGRRETQY
V gene: TRBV29-1
clone size: NA

CDR3 protein: ASSLVGFNSPLH
V gene: TRBV27
clone size: NA

CDR3 protein: ASSSSSDTQY
V gene: TRBV7-3
clone size: NA

CDR3 protein: ATEPRSGANVLT
V gene: TRBV2
clone size: NA

CDR3 protein: ASSSDGGWYEQY
V gene: TRBV7-9
clone size: NA

CDR3 protein: ASSWVNRNTEAF
V gene: TRBV6-5
clone size: NA

CDR3 protein: ASSQVGRSLNEQF
V gene: TRBV4-1
clone size: few

CDR3 protein: ASSEAVELF
V gene: TRBV25-1
clone size: NA

CDR3 protein: ASSPRTGYGYT
V gene: TRBV6-5
clone size: NA